Listed below are T cell receptor beta chains from one sample, sequenced in a study of breast tumors, draining lymph nodes, adjacent tissues. MiXCR was run by TCRdb on the multiplex PCR reads, yielding one entry per CDR3 protein. The sample holds about 180,000 distinct CDR3 sequences, 30% to 35% seen once. The sample taken for sequencing was axillary lymph node tissue. These TCRs come from a female donor with breast cancer. Some clones in this sample may be carry-over from other donors' samples. Both conserved end residues are part of each CDR3. A D gene is named only where the DNA matches it firmly. For some rows the clone size is stated as once, few or many, or as a class when expanded; others skip it.

>TRBV18|TRBJ1-1|.|.
TGTGCCAGCTCACCTGTGACAGACACTGAAGCTTTCTTT
CASSPVTDTEAFF
>TRBV6-5|TRBJ2-5|many|.
TGTGCCAGCAGTTACAGTCAGGGAGTTCAGACCCAGTACTTC
CASSYSQGVQTQYF
>TRBV2|TRBJ1-5|few|.
TGTGCCAGCAGTGGACAGCCCCAGCATTTT
CASSGQPQHF
>TRBV4-1|TRBJ2-2|.|.
TGCGCCAGCAGCCAAGGCCTAGCGGGAGACAGGGGGACCGGGGAGCTGTTTTTT
CASSQGLAGDRGTGELFF
>TRBV15|TRBJ2-5|many|.
TGTGCCACCAGCACCTCCTATATCGGACTCCAAGAGACCCAGTACTTC
CATSTSYIGLQETQYF
>TRBV2|TRBJ1-2|many|.
TGTGCCAGCAGTGGGGTTGGGGCAGAACGGACTGTCTATGGCTACACCTTC
CASSGVGAERTVYGYTF
>TRBV20-1|TRBJ1-3|.|TRBD1
TGCAGTGCTAGAGGGAACCCAGGGGGCGACTCTGGAAACACCATATATTTT
CSARGNPGGDSGNTIYF
>TRBV15|TRBJ2-3|many|.
TGTGCCACCAGCAGAGACAGGACGAGCACAGATACGCAGTATTTT
CATSRDRTSTDTQYF
>TRBV29-1|TRBJ2-1|many|TRBD2
TGCAGCGTTGGTGCTAGCGGGGCTCGTTGGCATGAGCAGTTCTTC
CSVGASGARWHEQFF
>TRBV7-9|TRBJ2-3|.|TRBD2
TGTGCCAGCAGCTTAGGCGCGAGCGGGGGGTGGGCAGATCCGCAGTATTTT
CASSLGASGGWADPQYF
>TRBV11-2|TRBJ2-3|.|.
TGTGCCAGCAGCTTAGATGGCAGGGTAGGAGATACGCAGTATTTT
CASSLDGRVGDTQYF
>TRBV7-8|TRBJ2-7|.|TRBD1
TGTGCCAGCAGCTTGTTCCAGGGGGTCCCTAGTTTCTACGAGCAGTACTTC
CASSLFQGVPSFYEQYF
>TRBV27|TRBJ2-3|.|TRBD2
TGTGCCAGCAGTTTCGACGGGAGGGATACGCAGTATTTT
CASSFDGRDTQYF
>TRBV7-8|TRBJ2-7|many|.
TGTGCCAGCAGCTTAAATCGGGGCGCGTACGAGCAGTACTTC
CASSLNRGAYEQYF
>TRBV29-1|TRBJ2-2|many|TRBD1
TGCAGCGTTCGACAGGGAACCGGGGAGCTGTTTTTT
CSVRQGTGELFF
>TRBV7-8|TRBJ2-7|many|.
TGTGCCAGCAGCCTTCACTTGGGCTCCTACGAGCAGTACTTC
CASSLHLGSYEQYF
>TRBV2|TRBJ2-1|many|.
TGTGCCAGCAGTGAAGTATGGAGGGAGCAGTTCTTC
CASSEVWREQFF
>TRBV20-1|TRBJ1-5|many|.
TGCAGTGCTAGAGATCGGGCCGTTCAGCCCCAGCATTTT
CSARDRAVQPQHF
>TRBV7-8|TRBJ2-1|.|TRBD2
TGTGCCAGCAGCCCGGGGGGGGGCGTAAGCGGGGAGCAGTTCTTC
CASSPGGGVSGEQFF
>TRBV20-1|TRBJ1-2|many|TRBD1
TGCAGTGCTCAGACAGGGGAGGGGAGGGGCTACACCTTC
CSAQTGEGRGYTF
>TRBV7-9|TRBJ1-2|few|.
TGTGCCAGCAGCCCAGACTCCCCGGGCTACACCTTC
CASSPDSPGYTF
>TRBV7-2|TRBJ2-4|few|TRBD2
TGTGCCAGCAGCCCTGGACTAGCGCTAGCCAAAAACATTCAGTACTTC
CASSPGLALAKNIQYF
>TRBV4-2|TRBJ2-2|many|TRBD1
TGTGCCAGCAGCCTAAAGGGACAGGGGGCCGGGGAGCTGTTTTTT
CASSLKGQGAGELFF
>TRBV2|TRBJ1-4|.|.
TGTGCCAGCAGTGAAGAGGGGGAGGCTAATGAAAAACTGTTTTTT
CASSEEGEANEKLFF
>TRBV5-6|TRBJ2-7|many|.
TGTGCCAGCAGCTTGGGACGAGCGGGCGAGCAGTACTTC
CASSLGRAGEQYF
>TRBV9|TRBJ2-2|many|.
TGTGCCAGCAGCCCCGCGAGCGTTACCACCGGGGAGCTGTTTTTT
CASSPASVTTGELFF
>TRBV12-3/TRBV12-4|TRBJ2-1|few|TRBD2
TGTGCCAGCACCCACCGCAGGGAGGGCAATGAGCAGTTCTTC
CASTHRREGNEQFF
>TRBV5-8|TRBJ2-3|many|TRBD1
TGTGCCAGCAGCTCGAGGACAGGCCAGGCAGATACGCAGTATTTT
CASSSRTGQADTQYF
>TRBV7-3|TRBJ2-3|many|TRBD2
TGTGCCAGCAGCCCCGGGGGGTCCGGGAGAATCACAGATACGCAGTATTTT
CASSPGGSGRITDTQYF
>TRBV7-9|TRBJ2-3|.|.
TGTGCCAGCATCATATGGGGGGGGGGCGGCTCAGATACGCAGTATTTT
CASIIWGGGGSDTQYF
>TRBV4-2|TRBJ1-3|many|TRBD1
TGTGCCAGCAGCGGGGACAGAACCTCTGGAAACACCATATATTTT
CASSGDRTSGNTIYF
>TRBV27|TRBJ1-6|many|.
TGTGCCAGCAGATACAGGGAAGGGGGTTCACCCCTCCACTTT
CASRYREGGSPLHF
>TRBV20-1|TRBJ1-6|.|TRBD1
TGCAGTGCCACCGCCGGGACAGCACTTGATAATTCACCCCTCCACTTT
CSATAGTALDNSPLHF
>TRBV5-4|TRBJ1-1|few|.
TGTGCCAGCAGCTTCGACGGGATTGAGGCTTTCTTT
CASSFDGIEAFF
>TRBV2|TRBJ1-5|many|.
TGTGCCAGCAGTGAAGGGCAGGGGAATCAGCCCCAGCATTTT
CASSEGQGNQPQHF
>TRBV30|TRBJ2-7|many|.
TGTGCCTGGAGTGTACAGACGGGCCCCGGCGAGCAGTACTTC
CAWSVQTGPGEQYF
>TRBV9|TRBJ2-5|many|TRBD2
TGTGCCAGCAGCTCCCAGACTAGCGGGAGTGGGAGGGAGACCCAGTACTTC
CASSSQTSGSGRETQYF
>TRBV15|TRBJ1-1|few|.
TGTGCCACCAGCAGACCTGCGGCCATGGAGAACACTGAAGCTTTCTTT
CATSRPAAMENTEAFF
>TRBV10-3|TRBJ2-5|.|TRBD2
TGTGCCATCAGAGCGGGGGATCACCAAGAGACCCAGTACTTC
CAIRAGDHQETQYF
>TRBV6-1|TRBJ1-3|few|.
TGTGCCAGCAGTTATGACGGTTTGGCTGGAAACACCATATATTTT
CASSYDGLAGNTIYF
>TRBV11-2|TRBJ2-5|many|.
TGTGCCAGCAGCGTAGGTGCGGGGCGAGAGACCCAGTACTTC
CASSVGAGRETQYF
>TRBV6-2/TRBV6-3|TRBJ1-1|.|.
TGTGCCAGCAGGTCGGTAGCGGCGACTGAAGCTTTCTTT
CASRSVAATEAFF
>TRBV20-1|TRBJ2-3|many|TRBD1
TGCAGTGCTGTCGTGACAGGGTTTACGACAGATACGCAGTATTTT
CSAVVTGFTTDTQYF